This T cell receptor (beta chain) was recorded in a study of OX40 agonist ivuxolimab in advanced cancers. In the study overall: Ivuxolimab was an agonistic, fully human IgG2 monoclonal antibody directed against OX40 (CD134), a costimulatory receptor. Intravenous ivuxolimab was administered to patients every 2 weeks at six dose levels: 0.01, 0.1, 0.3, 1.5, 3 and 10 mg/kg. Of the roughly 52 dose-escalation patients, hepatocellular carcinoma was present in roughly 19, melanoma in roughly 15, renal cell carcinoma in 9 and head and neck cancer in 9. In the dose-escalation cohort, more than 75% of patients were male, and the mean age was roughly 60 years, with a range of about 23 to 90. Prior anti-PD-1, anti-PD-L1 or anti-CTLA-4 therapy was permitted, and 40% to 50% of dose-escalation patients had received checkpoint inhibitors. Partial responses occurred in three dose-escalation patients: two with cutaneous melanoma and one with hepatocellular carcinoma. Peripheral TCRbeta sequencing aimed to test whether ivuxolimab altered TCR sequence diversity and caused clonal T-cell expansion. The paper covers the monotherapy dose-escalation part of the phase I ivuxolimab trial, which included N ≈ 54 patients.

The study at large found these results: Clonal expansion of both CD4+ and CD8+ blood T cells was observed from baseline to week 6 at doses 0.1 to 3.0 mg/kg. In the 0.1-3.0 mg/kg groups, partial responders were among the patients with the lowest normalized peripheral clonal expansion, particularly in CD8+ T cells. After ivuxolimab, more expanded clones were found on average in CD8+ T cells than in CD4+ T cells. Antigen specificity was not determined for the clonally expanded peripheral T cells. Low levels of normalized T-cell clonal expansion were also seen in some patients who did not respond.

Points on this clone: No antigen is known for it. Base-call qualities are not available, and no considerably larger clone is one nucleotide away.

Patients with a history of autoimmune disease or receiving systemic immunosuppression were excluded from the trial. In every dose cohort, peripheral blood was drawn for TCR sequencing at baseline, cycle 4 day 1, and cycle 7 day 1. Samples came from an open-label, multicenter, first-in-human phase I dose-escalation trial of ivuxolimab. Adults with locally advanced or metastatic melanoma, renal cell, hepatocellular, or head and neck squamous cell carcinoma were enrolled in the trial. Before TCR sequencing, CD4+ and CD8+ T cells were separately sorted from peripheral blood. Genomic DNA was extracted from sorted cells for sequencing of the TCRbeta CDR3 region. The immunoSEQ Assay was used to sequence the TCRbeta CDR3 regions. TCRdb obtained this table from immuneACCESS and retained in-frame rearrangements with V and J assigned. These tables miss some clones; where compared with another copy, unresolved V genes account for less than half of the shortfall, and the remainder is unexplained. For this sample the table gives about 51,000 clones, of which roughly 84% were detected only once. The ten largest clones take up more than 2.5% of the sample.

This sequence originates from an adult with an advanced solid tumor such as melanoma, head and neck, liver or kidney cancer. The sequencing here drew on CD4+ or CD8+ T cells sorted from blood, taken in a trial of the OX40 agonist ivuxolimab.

The DNA sequence is TGTGCCAGCAGCACTACAGGGTGGGAGACCCAGTACTTC. This gives the protein CASSTTGWETQYF. Here the chain combines TRBV5-6 and TRBJ2-5; a tentative D match to TRBD1 spans 6 bases. Reading from cysteine to phenylalanine, the CDR3 counts 13 amino acids. The DNA shown is the 39-base CDR3, in frame from base 1. V is reduced by 4 bases and J by 5 bases, leaving a spacing of 12 bases between them. Per the germline V gene, SGHDT is the CDR1 and YYEEEE is the CDR2.